This T cell receptor beta chain was found in a study of blood T cell repertoires in COVID-19. Study-level information: Samples came from the United States, Italy and Spain, spanning acute and convalescent COVID-19. Sources were T cells, B-cell-depleted T cells, or PBMCs; the material itself was cDNA or gDNA.

The CDR3 totals 14 residues. Germline CDR1 ENHRY, CDR2 SYGVKD. The junction had 6 bases not matched to a gene; V was cut back by 4 bases and J by 7 bases. In the original processing: Estimation of nucleated cell counts was performed using reference gene primer amplification. Some clones are missing from TCRdb's copy, which holds only in-frame ones; the method was immunoSEQ multiplex PCR. V, J and clone size reflect that table, while D and trimming were determined from the DNA. The sample yields 50,000 to 65,000 clones, 84% seen once. The TCR was taken from a man aged 55 to 70 with COVID-19, enrolled during active disease. Source material: peripheral blood. The chain employs TRBV10-3 and TRBJ1-3; 8 nucleotides align to TRBD1. CDR3 bases: TGTGCCATCAGTGCACAGGGGGAGTCGAACACCATATATTTT. Translating it yields CAISAQGESNTIYF.